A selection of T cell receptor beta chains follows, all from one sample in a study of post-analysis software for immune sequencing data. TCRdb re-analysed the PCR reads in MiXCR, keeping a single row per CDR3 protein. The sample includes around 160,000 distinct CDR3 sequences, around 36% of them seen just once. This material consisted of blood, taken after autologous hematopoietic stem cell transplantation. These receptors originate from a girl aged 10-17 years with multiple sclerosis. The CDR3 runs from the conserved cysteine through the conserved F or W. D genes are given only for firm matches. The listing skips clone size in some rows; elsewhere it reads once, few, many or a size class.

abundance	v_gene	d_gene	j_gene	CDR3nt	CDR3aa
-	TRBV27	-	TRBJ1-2	TGTGCCAGCAGTTTTATGGGGCCCCCTAACTATGGCTACACCTTC	CASSFMGPPNYGYTF
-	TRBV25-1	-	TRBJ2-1	TGTGCCAGCAGTGTTTCAAGAGCCTCCTACAATGAGCAGTTCTTC	CASSVSRASYNEQFF
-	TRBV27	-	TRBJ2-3	TGTGCCAGCAGTTTCTTGCGGGCCACAGATACGCAGTATTTT	CASSFLRATDTQYF
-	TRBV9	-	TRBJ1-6	TGTGCCAGCAGCGTAGAGGGACGAGCGGGTAATTCACCCCTCCACTTT	CASSVEGRAGNSPLHF
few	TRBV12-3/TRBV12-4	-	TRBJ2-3	TGTGCCAGCACCCCCGGCGGCGGCACAGATACGCAGTATTTT	CASTPGGGTDTQYF
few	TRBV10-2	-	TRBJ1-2	TGCGCCAGCAGTGGTGGTGGGAACTATGGCTACACCTTC	CASSGGGNYGYTF
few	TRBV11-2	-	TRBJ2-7	TGTGCCAGCAGCTTAGGCGGAGGAAGCTCCTACGAGCAGTACTTC	CASSLGGGSSYEQYF
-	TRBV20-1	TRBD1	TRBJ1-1	TGCAGTGCCCAAGGGGGCCACACTGAAGCTTTCTTT	CSAQGGHTEAFF
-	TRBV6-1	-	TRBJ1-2	TGTGCCAGCAGTGAAGCCCAGGTCTATGGCTACACCTTC	CASSEAQVYGYTF
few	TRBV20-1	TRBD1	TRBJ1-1	TGCAGTGCTAGGCCCGGGACAGTGCCTGAAGCTTTCTTT	CSARPGTVPEAFF
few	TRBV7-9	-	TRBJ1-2	TGTGCCAGCAGCCGTTGGAGCCGCGGGCTACGGTTCTATGGCTACACCTTC	CASSRWSRGLRFYGYTF
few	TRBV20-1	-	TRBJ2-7	TGCAGTGCTAGAGCCCCCAGCGGTTCCTACGAGCAGTACTTC	CSARAPSGSYEQYF
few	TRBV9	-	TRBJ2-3	TGTGCCAGCAGCGCGAAAGATACGCAGTATTTT	CASSAKDTQYF
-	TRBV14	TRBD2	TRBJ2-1	TGTGCCAGCAGCCAACAGGGACTAGCGGGAGCCGACTGGTTCTTC	CASSQQGLAGADWFF
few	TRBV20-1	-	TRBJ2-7	TGCAGTGCCCCCCAGGGGGGGCGTAAGGACGAGCAGTATTTC	CSAPQGGRKDEQYF
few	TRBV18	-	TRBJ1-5	TGTGCCAGCTCGGCGTGGGAGAATGGCAATCAGCCCCAGCATTTT	CASSAWENGNQPQHF
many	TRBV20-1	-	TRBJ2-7	TGCAGTGCCCAACGGGAGAGCGAGCAGTACTTC	CSAQRESEQYF
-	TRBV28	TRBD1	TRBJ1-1	TGTGCCAGCAGGCAGGGGGGCGTGAACACTGAAGCTTTCTTT	CASRQGGVNTEAFF
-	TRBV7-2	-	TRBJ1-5	TGTGCCAGCAGCTTAATGGTGGGGAATGGCAATCAGCCCCAGCATTTT	CASSLMVGNGNQPQHF
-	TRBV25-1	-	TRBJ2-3	TGTGCCAGCAGTGAATCGAGGGAGTGGGGAGATACGCAGTATTTT	CASSESREWGDTQYF
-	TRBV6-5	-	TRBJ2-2	TGTGCCAGCAGAAGCGAGGGATGGGGAAACACCGGGGAGCTGTTTTTT	CASRSEGWGNTGELFF
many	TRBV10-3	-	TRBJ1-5	TGTGCCATCAGTGAAAGGAATCAGCCCCAGCATTTT	CAISERNQPQHF
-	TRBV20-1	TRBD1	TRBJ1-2	TGCAGTGCTGGCCCCAACGACAGGGTCCGGGGCGGTCACTACACCTTC	CSAGPNDRVRGGHYTF